These T cell receptor beta chains were read from a single sample in a study of OX40 agonist ivuxolimab in advanced cancers. The method was immunoSEQ multiplex PCR; TCRdb's version includes in-frame clones alone and lacks a portion of them. The repertoire consists of fewer than 20,000 clones, with about four fifths occurring once and the leading ten covering around 33%. Sequenced here: CD4+ or CD8+ T cells sorted from blood, sampled in a trial of the OX40 agonist ivuxolimab. The receptors originated from an adult with an advanced solid tumor such as melanoma, head and neck, liver or kidney cancer. Each CDR3 is given with its conserved first and last residue. A D gene is named only where the DNA matches it firmly. Not every row has a clone size; where given, it reads once, few, many or a size class.

j_call: TRBJ2-3
clone_size: NA
d_call: TRBD2
v_call: TRBV5-6
cdr3_aa: CASSWGEGTNTDTQYF
cdr3_nt: TGTGCCAGCAGCTGGGGGGAAGGGACTAACACAGATACGCAGTATTTT

j_call: TRBJ1-4
clone_size: NA
d_call: NA
v_call: TRBV6-4
cdr3_aa: CASSSRSGTNEKLFF
cdr3_nt: TGTGCCAGCAGTTCACGGTCGGGAACTAATGAAAAACTGTTTTTT

j_call: TRBJ2-1
clone_size: NA
d_call: TRBD1
v_call: TRBV7-8
cdr3_aa: CASSLAGQGFNEQFF
cdr3_nt: TGTGCCAGCAGCTTGGCGGGACAGGGTTTCAATGAGCAGTTCTTC

j_call: TRBJ1-2
clone_size: NA
d_call: TRBD1
v_call: TRBV4-3
cdr3_aa: CASSQSRTGEGGYTF
cdr3_nt: TGCGCCAGCAGCCAGTCCCGGACAGGCGAGGGGGGCTACACCTTC

j_call: TRBJ1-6
clone_size: NA
d_call: NA
v_call: TRBV18
cdr3_aa: CASSNDDPTYNSPLHF
cdr3_nt: TGTGCCAGCTCAAACGATGACCCTACCTATAATTCACCCCTCCACTTT

j_call: TRBJ1-3
clone_size: NA
d_call: NA
v_call: TRBV7-2
cdr3_aa: CASSLGRSSGNTIYF
cdr3_nt: TGTGCCAGCAGCTTGGGCAGATCTTCTGGAAACACCATATATTTT

j_call: TRBJ1-5
clone_size: NA
d_call: NA
v_call: TRBV7-9
cdr3_aa: CASSLTVSNQPQHF
cdr3_nt: TGTGCCAGCAGCTTAACAGTAAGCAATCAGCCCCAGCATTTT

j_call: TRBJ1-1
clone_size: NA
d_call: NA
v_call: TRBV5-1
cdr3_aa: CASTRGTEAFF
cdr3_nt: TGCGCCAGCACGAGGGGCACTGAAGCTTTCTTT

j_call: TRBJ2-5
clone_size: few
d_call: NA
v_call: TRBV2
cdr3_aa: CASSEGRVQETQYF
cdr3_nt: TGTGCCAGCAGTGAAGGGAGGGTCCAAGAGACCCAGTACTTC

j_call: TRBJ2-7
clone_size: NA
d_call: NA
v_call: TRBV27
cdr3_aa: CASSPFGGYEQYF
cdr3_nt: TGTGCCAGCAGCCCCTTCGGCGGGTACGAGCAGTACTTC

j_call: TRBJ2-5
clone_size: NA
d_call: TRBD1
v_call: TRBV27
cdr3_aa: CASSPLGQGEAQETQYF
cdr3_nt: TGTGCCAGCAGTCCGCTAGGACAGGGCGAAGCCCAAGAGACCCAGTACTTC

j_call: TRBJ1-1
clone_size: NA
d_call: TRBD1
v_call: TRBV5-1
cdr3_aa: CASSWRQGVTEAFF
cdr3_nt: TGCGCCAGCAGCTGGAGACAGGGGGTCACTGAAGCTTTCTTT

j_call: TRBJ1-3
clone_size: NA
d_call: NA
v_call: TRBV6-5
cdr3_aa: CASSSRGLSTRNTIYF
cdr3_nt: TGTGCCAGCAGTTCCCGCGGACTTAGCACTCGGAACACCATATATTTT

j_call: TRBJ2-2
clone_size: NA
d_call: TRBD2
v_call: TRBV7-6
cdr3_aa: CASSFLSLAGDLTGELFF
cdr3_nt: TGTGCCAGCAGCTTTCTGTCACTAGCGGGAGACCTAACCGGGGAGCTGTTTTTT

j_call: TRBJ2-5
clone_size: NA
d_call: TRBD1
v_call: TRBV30
cdr3_aa: CAWSPGQGQETQYF
cdr3_nt: TGTGCCTGGAGTCCGGGACAGGGTCAAGAGACCCAGTACTTC

j_call: TRBJ2-1
clone_size: NA
d_call: TRBD1
v_call: TRBV9
cdr3_aa: CASSPQGGTGGANSRNEQFF
cdr3_nt: TGTGCCAGCAGCCCTCAAGGGGGGACAGGGGGCGCAAACTCTCGGAATGAGCAGTTCTTC

j_call: TRBJ2-1
clone_size: NA
d_call: TRBD2
v_call: TRBV9
cdr3_aa: CASSEPRRGAGGSDEQFF
cdr3_nt: TGTGCCAGCAGCGAGCCCCGCCGTGGAGCGGGGGGTAGCGATGAGCAGTTCTTC

j_call: TRBJ1-2
clone_size: few
d_call: NA
v_call: TRBV25-1
cdr3_aa: CASSDLGGYTF
cdr3_nt: TGTGCCAGCAGTGACCTTGGGGGCTACACCTTC

j_call: TRBJ1-2
clone_size: few
d_call: NA
v_call: TRBV7-9
cdr3_aa: CASSFWTATYGYTF
cdr3_nt: TGTGCCAGCAGCTTTTGGACGGCCACTTACGGCTACACCTTC

j_call: TRBJ2-7
clone_size: medium-sized
d_call: TRBD2
v_call: TRBV4-3
cdr3_aa: CASSQEGTSGGLRGHEQYF
cdr3_nt: TGCGCCAGCAGCCAAGAGGGAACTAGCGGGGGCCTTAGAGGACACGAGCAGTACTTC